Below are 24 T cell receptor beta chains sequenced from a single sample in a study of low-dose radiotherapy and immunotherapy resistance in tumors. Time point described: before trial treatment. cDNA synthesis used a TRAV/TRBV-specific primer set for both chains. Amplification of TCRs used a constant-region primer and V-primer adapter for around 19 PCR cycles. Each CDR3 protein is one row after TCRdb ran MiXCR on the reads. The repertoire holds tens of thousands of distinct CDR3 sequences, with about 18% as singletons. The input for sequencing was PBMCs, taken before treatment. Source of these receptors: a male donor with prostate cancer.

This clonotype was counted at least ten times. This chain links TRBV11-2 with TRBJ2-3; D perhaps matches TRBD2 (7 bases). The CDR3 length is 16 residues. V lost 4 bases and J lost 1, with 15 bases in between. Germline V gene sequence: CDR1 SGHAT, CDR2 FQNNGV. CDR3 sequence (DNA): TGTGCCAGCAGCTCACAGGGCCGGGGGGGCACAGATACGCAGTATTTT. Residues: CASSSQGRGGTDTQYF. Combining the CDR3 with reference TRBV11-2 and TRBJ2-3 gives the whole variable domain EAGVAQSPRYKIIEKRQSVAFWCNPISGHATLYWYQQILGQGPKLLIQFQNNGVVDDSQLPKDRFSAERLKGVDSTLKIQPAKLEDSAVYLCASSSQGRGGTDTQYFGPGTRLTVL.

V gene TRBV23-1 combines with J gene TRBJ1-1; no firm D call. TRBV23-1 is flagged as an ORF with uncertain function. The CDR3 contains 14 residues. V lost 0 bases and J lost 5, with 10 bases in between. CDR3 coding DNA: TGCGCCAGCAGTCAATCAGGGAGGATGACTGAAGCTTTCTTT. Translating gives CASSQSGRMTEAFF.

This clonotype was observed at least ten times. The CDR3 protein is CASSKGGTGYSGANVLTF. The CDR3 nucleotides are TGTGCCAGCAGCAAAGGTGGGACCGGTTACTCTGGGGCCAACGTCCTGACTTTC. The chain links TRBV21-1 to TRBJ2-6; TRBD1, the D gene given by the table, was not confirmed from the DNA. TRBV21-1 is annotated as a pseudogene. The CDR3 is 18 amino acids.

This clonotype came up many times. The V call is TRBV7-9, the J call TRBJ2-1; 8 nucleotides line up with TRBD1. Germline values: CDR1 SEHNR, CDR2 FQNEAQ (reference sequence). The junction had 5 bases not matched to a gene; V was cut back by 5 bases and J by 5 bases. This CDR3 spans 14 amino acids. Here the CDR3 reads CASSPGQGDNEQFF. The CDR3 bases are TGTGCCAGCAGCCCAGGACAGGGCGACAATGAGCAGTTCTTC.

This clonotype has at least ten counts. The chain is built from TRBV5-6 and TRBJ2-1, with 8 bases identical to TRBD2. The CDR3 spans 14 residues. Trimming removed 5 bases from V and 10 bases from J; junction bases left unmatched: 11. Germline V CDR1 and CDR2: SGHDT, YYEEEE. The CDR3 DNA follows: TGTGCCAGCAGTTATACCGGGGGGGCTGGGGAGCAGTTCTTC. It encodes CASSYTGGAGEQFF. The entire variable domain, with the rest obtained from reference TRBV5-6 and TRBJ2-1, is as follows: DAGVTQSPTHLIKTRGQQVTLRCSPKSGHDTVSWYQQALGQGPQFIFQYYEEEERQRGNFPDRFSGHQFPNYSSELNVNALLLGDSALYLCASSYTGGAGEQFFGPGTRLTVL.

This clonotype has a count of ten or more. The gene calls are TRBV9 and TRBJ2-7; the D gene is possibly TRBD1 (6 bases). The CDR3 runs to 16 residues. Trimming took 3 bases from V and 6 from J, leaving 22 bases between them. Germline V gene sequence: CDR1 SGDLS, CDR2 YYNGEE. The DNA of the CDR3 is TGTGCCAGCAGCGCCCTCCCCGGGACATCCGGCGGCGAGCAGTACTTC. This translates into CASSALPGTSGGEQYF.

This clonotype has at least ten counts. The chain is built from TRBV28 and TRBJ1-5; the D gene is possibly TRBD1 (6 bases). This CDR3 contains 15 residues. Trimming took 5 bases from V and 0 from J, leaving 11 bases between them. Germline V gene data show CDR1 as MDHEN and CDR2 as SYDVKM. The DNA of the CDR3 is TGTGCCAGCAGTGTCAGGGGCCATAGCAATCAGCCCCAGCATTTT. Residues: CASSVRGHSNQPQHF.

In its sample, this clonotype was seen many times. The chain couples TRBV20-1 to TRBJ1-2; possibly TRBD1 for D (6 bases). The CDR3 extends over 14 amino acids. The V and J ends lost 4 bases and 5 bases respectively, with 17 bases between them. Looked up from germline, CDR1 is DFQATT and CDR2 is SNEGSKA (reference sequence). The CDR3 region has the DNA TGCAGTGCTAACGGAGTGGACAGAGGGTATGGCTACACCTTC. It is translated as CSANGVDRGYGYTF.

This clonotype was counted at least ten times. The CDR3 nucleotides are TGTGCCAGCAGTCCGGGGGGGCCGCAAGAGACCCAGTACTTC. It specifies CASSPGGPQETQYF. The chain joins TRBV5-6 to TRBJ2-5, with 8 positions matching TRBD2. The CDR3 covers 14 residues. J lost 2 bases, V lost 5 bases, and 5 bases had no gene match. Germline assignment: CDR1 SGHDT and CDR2 YYEEEE.

In this sample, this clonotype turned up many times. V is TRBV21-1 and J is TRBJ2-1; the DNA was not compared with TRBD1, the D call given in the table. TRBV21-1 is classified as a pseudogene. The CDR3 consists of 14 residues. The chain's CDR3 is CASSPPGQVHEQFF. CDR3 bases: TGTGCCAGCAGTCCGCCGGGACAGGTCCATGAGCAGTTCTTC.

This clonotype was picked up one time. With a much larger clone just one base away, this may be a read error. The chain employs TRBV7-3 and TRBJ2-3; a possible D gene is TRBD1 (6 bases). The ends were cut back, 2 bases at V and 2 bases at J, with 11 bases in the middle. Per the germline V gene, CDR1 is SGHTA and CDR2 is FQGTGA. The CDR3 is 15 amino acids. CDR3 nucleotide sequence: TGTGCCAGCAGCTTAGGGGGCACCCACACAGATACGCAGTATTTT. This codes for CASSLGGTHTDTQYF.

This clonotype was counted many times. The chain is built from TRBV10-3 and TRBJ2-3, with 8 nucleotides matching TRBD2. CDR3 size: 15 residues. J gave up 0 bases and V 5 bases, and 4 bases lay outside the gene matches. The germline V gene has CDR1 ENHRY and CDR2 SYGVKD. In DNA form, the CDR3 reads TGTGCCATCAGTCCGACTAGCGAAAGCACAGATACGCAGTATTTT. The encoded protein is CAISPTSESTDTQYF.

This clonotype was observed many times. The chain combines TRBV28 with TRBJ1-5; D is perhaps TRBD1 (5 bases). Trimming removed 8 bases at V and 5 bases at J, with 16 bases between. Germline V CDR1 and CDR2: MDHEN, SYDVKM. This CDR3 is 14 amino acids long. CDR3 amino acids: CASVIGVQDQPQHF. The CDR3 DNA sequence: TGTGCCAGCGTGATAGGGGTCCAAGATCAGCCCCAGCATTTT.

This clonotype was picked up many times. CDR3 amino acids: CASSEGGRRGNTEAFF. The CDR3 DNA is TGTGCCAGCAGTGAAGGAGGCCGCAGGGGGAACACTGAAGCTTTCTTT. The gene calls are TRBV2 and TRBJ1-1; D is perhaps TRBD1 (6 bases). Germline CDR1 and CDR2: SNHLY and FYNNEI. This CDR3 comprises 16 residues. Trimming cost V 1 base and J 1 base, with 13 bases left between them.

About this clonotype itself: Since a far larger clone is one base different, this is likely a read error. The V and J genes are TRBV2 and TRBJ2-7; D perhaps matches TRBD1 (7 bases). This CDR3 comprises 12 residues. Germline V CDR1 and CDR2: SNHLY, FYNNEI. For the CDR3, the DNA is TGTGCCAGCAGCGCGGGGACAGAAGAGCAGATCTTC. This translates into CASSAGTEEQIF.

This clonotype was detected many times. This chain joins TRBV12-3 or TRBV12-4 and TRBJ2-2; TRBD2 matches 10 bases. V lost 6 bases, J lost 4 bases, and 14 bases stayed unmatched. This CDR3 spans 18 amino acids. In DNA form, the CDR3 reads TGTGCCAGCAGCGCTTGGGGAAGCGGGGGGGCGGGCACCGGGGAGCTGTTTTTT. This gives the protein CASSAWGSGGAGTGELFF.

This clonotype was detected once. The likely explanation is a read error, given a far larger clone one base away. No conserved phenylalanine or tryptophan ends this CDR3, so it is likely a read error. The chain joins TRBV7-2 to TRBJ1-1, with D tentatively TRBD1 (6 bases). The CDR3 has 15 amino acids. Trimming took off 5 bases at V and 0 bases at J, with 13 bases between the two ends. CDR1 SGHTA and CDR2 FQGNSA come from the germline V gene. In DNA, the CDR3 is TGTGCCAGCAGCCACAGTGACAGGCTGAACACTGAAGCTTTCTTG. Amino acids: CASSHSDRLNTEAFL.

The chain recombines TRBV5-1 with TRBJ1-6; D is undetermined. This CDR3 comprises 13 residues. V lost 0 bases and J 9 bases, leaving 7 bases between the germline ends. CDR1 is SGHRS and CDR2 is YFSETQ in the germline V gene. The CDR3 DNA follows: TGCGCCAGCAGCTTGGATAGCGGTTCACCCCTCCACTTT. Protein: CASSLDSGSPLHF.

The chain combines TRBV20-1 with TRBJ2-5, with D possibly matching TRBD1 (5 bases). The germline V gene has CDR1 DFQATT and CDR2 SNEGSKA (reference sequence). CDR3 length: 12 residues. V dropped 5 bases and J dropped 4 bases, with 11 bases sitting between them. CDR3 amino acids: CSAGQSGETQYF. The CDR3 bases are TGCAGTGCTGGACAATCCGGAGAGACCCAGTACTTC.

There are many counts of this clonotype. This rearrangement joins TRBV2 to TRBJ2-3; tentative D call: TRBD1 (5 bases). V lost 7 bases, J lost 3 bases, and 17 bases lay in between. The CDR3 consists of 15 residues. Germline V gene data show CDR1 as SNHLY and CDR2 as FYNNEI. Here the CDR3 DNA reads TGTGCCAGCACCCGTTCGGGCAGGGAAACAGATACGCAGTATTTT. Protein product: CASTRSGRETDTQYF.

For this clonotype: A far larger clone is one nucleotide away, so this likely arose from a read error. The chain couples TRBV6-1 to TRBJ2-1; weak D call: TRBD1 (6 bases). Looked up from germline, CDR1 is MNHNS and CDR2 is SASEGT. The V end was cut by 10 bases, the J end by 10 bases, with 23 bases between. The CDR3 sequence is 14 residues long. The CDR3 DNA is TGTGCCACTCGGACGACAGGTAGCTCCTACGAGCAGTTCTTC. Its translation is CATRTTGSSYEQFF.

This clonotype was counted between two and nine times. J is TRBJ2-1 and V is TRBV5-5; 13 nucleotides align to TRBD2. The CDR3 is 20 residues long. V shed 0 bases, J shed 0 bases, and the junction held 9 bases outside the gene matches. The germline CDR1 and CDR2 sequences are SGHKS and YYEKEE (reference sequence). CDR3 protein: CASSLAPGLAGASSYNEQFF. CDR3 DNA sequence: TGTGCCAGCAGCTTGGCCCCAGGACTAGCGGGGGCCAGCTCCTACAATGAGCAGTTCTTC.

This clonotype was picked up many times. The CDR3: CASSYGGASGANVLTF. The CDR3 nucleotides are TGTGCCAGTAGTTATGGGGGGGCCTCTGGGGCCAACGTCCTGACTTTC. The chain employs TRBV19 and TRBJ2-6; tentatively, D is TRBD2 (7 bases). Trimming took 5 bases from V and 0 from J, leaving 11 bases between them. Germline CDR1 and CDR2: LNHDA and SQIVND (reference sequence). The CDR3 has 16 residues. Full variable domain (outside the CDR3, taken from reference TRBV19 and TRBJ2-6): DGGITQSPKYLFRKEGQNVTLSCEQNLNHDAMYWYRQDPGQGLRLIYYSQIVNDFQKGDIAEGYSVSREKKESFPLTVTSAQKNPTAFYLCASSYGGASGANVLTFGAGSRLTVL.

The chain is built from TRBV10-3 and TRBJ2-7, with D unclear. V was cut by 7 bases and J by 0 bases, with 13 bases left in between. Germline V lookup: CDR1 ENHRY, CDR2 SYGVKD. The CDR3 contains 14 residues. In DNA form, the CDR3 reads TGTGCCATCACCAAGAGGCCAGACTCCTACGAGCAGTACTTC. Translated: CAITKRPDSYEQYF.